This passage covers 32 T cell receptor beta chains from one sample sequenced in a study of CD8 T cells in Susac syndrome. The RNA, about 0.45 to 1 ug, was put through reverse transcription using random hexamers. TCRdb reanalysed the immunoSEQ multiplex PCR reads using MiXCR and keeps one entry per CDR3 protein. The data contain more than 150,000 distinct CDR3 sequences, 94% of them singletons. The sequencing sample was made of CD8+ T cells from PBMCs. Receptor source: a human donor with multiple sclerosis.

The V call is TRBV9, the J call TRBJ2-7; TRBD1 aligns across 7 bases. The CDR3 has 14 residues. Germline V gives CDR1 SGDLS, CDR2 YYNGEE. J was trimmed by 5 bases and V by 4 bases; bases with no gene match: 9. The CDR3 here is CASSLSHRGDEQYF. CDR3 DNA: TGTGCCAGCAGCCTCTCCCACAGGGGAGACGAGCAGTACTTC.

The chain recombines TRBV30 with TRBJ1-1; 7 positions agree with TRBD1. After removal of 7 bases from V and 2 bases from J, the junction contained 10 bases not matched to a gene. This CDR3 contains 14 residues. CDR1 and CDR2 from the germline V gene are GTSNPN and SVGIG (reference sequence). This chain's CDR3 is CAFGSTGFNTEAFF. In DNA form, the CDR3 reads TGTGCCTTTGGTTCGACAGGGTTTAACACTGAAGCTTTCTTT.

The chain couples TRBV20-1 to TRBJ1-6; no clear D gene. The CDR3 has 14 amino acids. CDR1 DFQATT and CDR2 SNEGSKA come from the germline V gene (reference sequence). V lost 0 bases, J lost 7 bases, and 10 bases lay in between. The CDR3 region has the DNA TGCAGTGCTAGAGACCCGCCTTTGAATTCACCCCTCCACTTT. Its protein product is CSARDPPLNSPLHF.

This chain uses TRBV2 with TRBJ1-2; 12 bases match TRBD1. The CDR3 runs to 12 residues. The V gene end was trimmed by 11 bases and the J gene end by 8 bases; junction bases not matched to a gene: 6. CDR1 and CDR2 from the germline V gene are SNHLY and FYNNEI. The CDR3 DNA is TGTGCCGGGGGACAGGGGGCGCTGGGCTACACCTTC. It specifies CAGGQGALGYTF.

The J gene is TRBJ1-4, the V gene TRBV18; D unclear. The CDR3 is 13 amino acids. V gave up 3 bases and J gave up 5 bases, with 7 bases separating them. CDR1 is KGHSH and CDR2 is LQKENI in the germline V gene. The CDR3 here is CASSPDGNEKLFF. Here the CDR3 DNA reads TGTGCCAGCTCACCGGACGGCAATGAAAAACTGTTTTTT.

A remark on this clonotype: The junction departs from the called germline gene at one end, perhaps through a read error. The DNA of the CDR3 is TGTGCCTGGAGAAAAGACAGCTATTTT. It encodes CAWRKDSYF. The chain uses TRBV30 and TRBJ1-1, with D maybe TRBD1 (5 bases). The CDR3 length is 9 residues. CDR1 is GTSNPN, CDR2 SVGIG, per germline (reference sequence). The full variable domain, rest sourced from reference TRBV30 and TRBJ1-1, is SQTIHQWPATLVQPVGSPLSLECTVEGTSNPNLYWYRQAAGRGLQLLFYSVGIGQISSEVPQNLSASRPQDRQFILSSKKLLLSDSGFYLCAWRKDSYFGQGTRLTVV.

This clonotype was counted a single time. The V gene is TRBV5-1, the J gene TRBJ1-1; the D is unclear. There are 14 residues in the CDR3. V was shortened by 4 bases and J by 5 bases, with 15 bases between the two germline ends. Germline values: CDR1 SGHRS, CDR2 YFSETQ. The CDR3 is CASSPRLDGTEAFF. CDR3 DNA: TGCGCCAGCAGCCCAAGGCTCGACGGAACTGAAGCTTTCTTT.

CDR3 sequence: CASSLSLTSGHEQFF. The CDR3, as DNA: TGTGCCAGCAGCTTATCTCTGACTAGCGGCCATGAGCAGTTCTTC. The chain combines TRBV7-9 with TRBJ2-1; 9 bases are shared with TRBD2. V trimming: 2 bases; J trimming: 8 bases; junction bases outside the gene matches: 7. The length of the CDR3 is 15 residues. The V gene's germline CDR1 is SEHNR and CDR2 FQNEAQ (reference sequence).

The genes are TRBV7-8 and TRBJ1-1; 8 positions match TRBD1. Losses at the gene ends were 4 bases for V and 4 bases for J; bases not matched to a gene: 11. This CDR3 comprises 16 residues. CDR1 SGHVS and CDR2 FQNEAQ come from the germline V gene. CDR3: CASSSLRGRGSTEAFF. The CDR3 DNA is TGTGCCAGCAGCTCCCTCAGGGGGCGGGGGAGCACTGAAGCTTTCTTT.

On this clonotype itself: Compared with germline, one end of the junction differs, possibly owing to a read error. V and J are TRBV5-6 and TRBJ2-7; D gene uncertain. Germline loops: CDR1 SGHDT, CDR2 YYEEEE. This CDR3 has 11 residues. The CDR3 DNA reads TGTGCCAGCAGCTCACTGACGGAATCACTTTTC. Its translation is CASSSLTESLF.

The V call is TRBV19, the J call TRBJ1-5; D unclear. The germline V gene encodes CDR1 LNHDA and CDR2 SQIVND (reference sequence). The CDR3 has 13 residues. With 3 bases removed from V and 7 bases from J, the gap between germline ends came to 10 bases. CDR3 bases: TGTGCCAGTAGTATCCTTGGGTCCCAGCCCCAGCATTTT. Encoded protein: CASSILGSQPQHF.

This clonotype came up once. The chain combines TRBV30 with TRBJ2-7; no clear D. Trimming shortened V by 0 bases and J by 4 bases, and 7 bases separated the two germline ends. The CDR3 contains 12 residues. Germline lookup yields CDR1 GTSNPN and CDR2 SVGIG (reference sequence). CDR3 coding DNA: TGTGCCTGGAGTGTAGTGGGGTACGAGCAGTACTTC. It specifies CAWSVVGYEQYF.

The rearrangement uses TRBV14 and TRBJ2-5; TRBD2 aligns across 7 bases. Germline CDR1 is SGHDN and CDR2 is FVKESK. J lost 9 bases, V lost 2 bases, and 6 bases had no gene match. The CDR3 has 13 amino acids. CDR3 loop: CASSQRAGVAQYF. DNA for the CDR3: TGTGCCAGCAGCCAAAGGGCGGGGGTGGCCCAGTACTTC.

The rearrangement links TRBV27 to TRBJ1-1; D remains unclear. V was cut by 3 bases and J by 0 bases, with 8 bases left in between. This CDR3 region has 14 residues. From germline, CDR1 is MNHEY and CDR2 SMNVEV (reference sequence). CDR3 nucleotides: TGTGCCAGCAGTTTGGGCAACATGAACACTGAAGCTTTCTTT. It encodes CASSLGNMNTEAFF.

This clonotype was detected only once. This chain links TRBV27 with TRBJ1-6, with TRBD1 matching over 9 bases. Germline V gene sequence: CDR1 MNHEY, CDR2 SMNVEV (reference sequence). CDR3 size: 14 residues. V was pared by 5 bases and J by 7 bases, with 3 bases of the junction left unmatched. CDR3 protein: CASSPGTGNSPLHF. The CDR3 bases are TGTGCCAGCAGTCCCGGGACAGGGAATTCACCCCTCCACTTT.

V usage is TRBV27 and J usage is TRBJ2-5; weak D call: TRBD2 (5 bases). Germline V gene lookup returns CDR1 MNHEY and CDR2 SMNVEV (reference sequence). V lost 2 bases to trimming and J lost 1 base, with 11 bases between them. There are 15 residues in the CDR3. CDR3 sequence: CASSLAGGRQETQYF. CDR3 nucleotides: TGTGCCAGCAGTTTAGCGGGTGGCCGCCAAGAGACCCAGTACTTC.

The chain links TRBV25-1 to TRBJ1-2; 8 bases match TRBD1. Germline V gene sequence: CDR1 MGHDK, CDR2 SYGVNS. J gave up 2 bases and V 0 bases, and 5 bases lay outside the gene matches. The CDR3 runs 16 residues. CDR3 protein: CASSEYSDRANYGYTF. CDR3 sequence (DNA): TGTGCCAGCAGTGAATATTCGGACAGGGCCAACTATGGCTACACCTTC.

The chain links TRBV6-6 to TRBJ2-5; D assignment may be TRBD1 or TRBD2 (5 bases each). The V and J ends lost 0 bases and 5 bases respectively, with 16 bases between them. Germline V lookup: CDR1 MNHNY, CDR2 SVGAGI (reference sequence). The CDR3 totals 16 residues. The CDR3 region is CASSYSLGGNRETQYF. The CDR3 coding sequence is TGTGCCAGCAGTTACTCCCTTGGGGGAAATAGGGAGACCCAGTACTTC.

The DNA for the CDR3 is TGTGCCAGCAGCTTGGGGCAGGGCTATGGCTACACCTTC. Amino acid sequence: CASSLGQGYGYTF. The V gene is TRBV7-9, the J gene TRBJ1-2, with D maybe TRBD1 (5 bases). The CDR3 consists of 13 residues. Trimming left V 3 bases short and J 4 bases short, with 9 bases between. Germline V gene sequence: CDR1 SEHNR, CDR2 FQNEAQ (reference sequence).

The chain carries TRBV7-8 and TRBJ2-5; 8 bases match TRBD2. V lost 5 bases to trimming and J lost 3 bases; unmatched junction nucleotides: 8. Germline V CDR1 and CDR2: SGHVS, FQNEAQ. The CDR3 runs to 15 residues. Written as DNA, the CDR3 is TGTGCCAGCAGCGGCGGGACTAGTGACGAAGAGACCCAGTACTTC. Translated: CASSGGTSDEETQYF.

This chain uses TRBV7-8 with TRBJ1-2, with D unresolved. This CDR3 contains 13 residues. Trimming removed 1 base from V and 7 bases from J, with 10 bases in between. Germline V gene sequence: CDR1 SGHVS, CDR2 FQNEAQ. As DNA, the CDR3 is TGTGCCAGCAGCTTAGGTTCGGAGGGTGGCTACACCTTC. This encodes CASSLGSEGGYTF.

The chain recombines TRBV4-1 with TRBJ2-6, with a possible D match to TRBD1 (6 bases). Germline V gives CDR1 MGHRA, CDR2 YSYEKL. V was shortened by 1 base and J by 2 bases, with 12 bases between the two germline ends. CDR3 length equals 17 residues. The CDR3: CASSQGQGGPGANVLTF. CDR3 sequence (DNA): TGCGCCAGCAGCCAAGGCCAAGGGGGACCTGGGGCCAACGTCCTGACTTTC.

The chain couples TRBV7-9 to TRBJ1-1, with unresolved D. The CDR3 contains 14 residues. With 2 bases removed from V and 4 bases from J, the gap between germline ends came to 11 bases. Germline lookup yields CDR1 SEHNR and CDR2 FQNEAQ (reference sequence). DNA of the CDR3: TGTGCCAGCAGCTTACGGACCGGGAGCACTGAAGCTTTCTTT. Encoded protein: CASSLRTGSTEAFF.

This rearrangement joins TRBV14 to TRBJ2-7; D tentatively fits TRBD1 or TRBD2 (7 bases each). Germline CDR1 and CDR2: SGHDN and FVKESK. Deletions cut 4 bases from V and 3 bases from J, with 16 bases between. The CDR3 is made up of 15 amino acids. Here the CDR3 DNA reads TGTGCCAGCAGCCCTGGCGGGGGACAGAACTACGAGCAGTACTTC. This translates into CASSPGGGQNYEQYF.

The chain recombines TRBV28 with TRBJ1-1; 7 nucleotides line up with TRBD1. Looked up from germline, CDR1 is MDHEN and CDR2 is SYDVKM. This CDR3 has 15 amino acids. J gave up 4 bases and V 3 bases, and 8 bases lay outside the gene matches. The CDR3, as DNA: TGTGCCAGCAGTTTGCCTCGACAGGGAGGCACTGAAGCTTTCTTT. Translation gives CASSLPRQGGTEAFF.

This clonotype was counted a few times. V gene TRBV20-1 combines with J gene TRBJ2-2; D assignment may be TRBD1 or TRBD2 (5 bases each). The germline CDR1 and CDR2 sequences are DFQATT and SNEGSKA (reference sequence). The CDR3 runs to 13 residues. Between the trimmed V and J ends, which lost 6 bases and 2 bases, there was a span of 10 bases. This CDR3 is CSAGTVNTGELFF. DNA for the CDR3: TGCAGTGCCGGGACCGTAAACACCGGGGAGCTGTTTTTT.

This rearrangement joins TRBV9 to TRBJ2-1; D is ambiguous. V dropped 1 base and J dropped 8 bases, with 7 bases sitting between them. The CDR3 consists of 12 residues. The V gene's germline CDR1 is SGDLS and CDR2 YYNGEE. The CDR3 loop is CASSVTSYEQFF. Here the CDR3 DNA reads TGTGCCAGCAGCGTAACGAGCTATGAGCAGTTCTTC.

CDR3 region: CASSLALGASNTGELFF. CDR3 DNA: TGTGCCAGCAGCTTAGCCCTAGGAGCCTCGAACACCGGGGAGCTGTTTTTT. The chain has TRBV13 and TRBJ2-2; D ambiguous. The CDR3 has 17 amino acids. Trimming removed 1 base from V and 0 bases from J, with 12 bases in between. Looked up from germline, CDR1 is PRHDT and CDR2 is FYEKMQ (reference sequence).

V usage is TRBV14 and J usage is TRBJ1-1; D gene unclear. Germline lookup yields CDR1 SGHDN and CDR2 FVKESK. The length of the CDR3 is 15 residues. V lost 2 bases and J 4 bases, leaving 14 bases between the germline ends. CDR3 region: CASSQNGPGGTEAFF. The CDR3 nucleotides are TGTGCCAGCAGCCAAAACGGGCCCGGTGGCACTGAAGCTTTCTTT.

This clonotype is a singleton in its sample. The CDR3 protein is CASSQGLYTEAFF. CDR3 in DNA: TGTGCCAGCAGCCAGGGTCTCTACACTGAAGCTTTCTTT. The chain combines TRBV3-1 with TRBJ1-1; no firm D call. The length of the CDR3 is 13 residues. The germline V gene encodes CDR1 LGHDT and CDR2 YNNKEL (reference sequence). V shed 3 bases and J shed 3 bases, with 8 bases lying between them.

The chain is built from TRBV10-3 and TRBJ1-2, with no clear D. CDR1 ENHRY and CDR2 SYGVKD come from the germline V gene. Trimming removed 2 bases from V and 7 bases from J, with 14 bases in between. CDR3 length equals 14 residues. CDR3 amino acids: CAISEPGILGGYTF. CDR3 nucleotide sequence: TGTGCCATCAGTGAGCCTGGAATCTTGGGTGGCTACACCTTC.

This chain links TRBV5-1 with TRBJ1-5; D perhaps matches TRBD1 (5 bases). V lost 2 bases to trimming and J lost 6 bases, with 15 bases between them. The CDR3 covers 15 residues. Germline loops: CDR1 SGHRS, CDR2 YFSETQ. In DNA, the CDR3 is TGCGCCAGCAGCTTTTCGCCCGGGGGGAGTCAGCCCCAGCATTTT. Translating it yields CASSFSPGGSQPQHF.